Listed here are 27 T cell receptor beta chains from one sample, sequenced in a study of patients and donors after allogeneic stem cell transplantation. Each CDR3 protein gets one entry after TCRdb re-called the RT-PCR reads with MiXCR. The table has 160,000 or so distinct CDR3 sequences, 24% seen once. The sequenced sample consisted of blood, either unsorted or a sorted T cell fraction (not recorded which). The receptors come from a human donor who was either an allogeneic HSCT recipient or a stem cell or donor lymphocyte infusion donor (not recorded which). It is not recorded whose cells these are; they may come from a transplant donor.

The CDR3 DNA sequence: TGCAGTGCTAGAGTTAGGGACAGGATTATTTTATATGAGCAGTTCTTC. It yields the protein CSARVRDRIILYEQFF. J is TRBJ2-1 and V is TRBV20-1; 8 bases map to TRBD1. Trimming took 1 base from V and 8 from J; bases not matched to a gene: 13. The CDR3 runs to 16 residues. CDR1 DFQATT and CDR2 SNEGSKA come from the germline V gene (reference sequence).

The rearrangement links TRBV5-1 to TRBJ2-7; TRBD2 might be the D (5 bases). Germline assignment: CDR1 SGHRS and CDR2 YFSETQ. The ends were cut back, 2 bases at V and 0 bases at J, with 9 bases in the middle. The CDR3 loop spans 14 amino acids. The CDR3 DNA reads TGCGCCAGCAGCTTAAAGCGGTTCTCCTACGAGCAGTACTTC. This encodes CASSLKRFSYEQYF.

This CDR3 is CASSLAGEYNSPLHF. CDR3 bases: TGCGCCAGCAGCTTGGCGGGGGAATATAATTCACCCCTCCACTTT. The chain combines TRBV5-1 with TRBJ1-6, with D possibly matching TRBD1 (5 bases). The germline V gene has CDR1 SGHRS and CDR2 YFSETQ. This CDR3 comprises 15 residues. Trimming took 0 bases from V and 4 from J, leaving 8 bases between them.

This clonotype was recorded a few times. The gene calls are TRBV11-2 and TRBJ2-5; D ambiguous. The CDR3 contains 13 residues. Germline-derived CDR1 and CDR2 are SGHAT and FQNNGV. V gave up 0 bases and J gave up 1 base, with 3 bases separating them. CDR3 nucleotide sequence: TGTGCCAGCAGCTTAGACAGCCAAGAGACCCAGTACTTC. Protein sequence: CASSLDSQETQYF.

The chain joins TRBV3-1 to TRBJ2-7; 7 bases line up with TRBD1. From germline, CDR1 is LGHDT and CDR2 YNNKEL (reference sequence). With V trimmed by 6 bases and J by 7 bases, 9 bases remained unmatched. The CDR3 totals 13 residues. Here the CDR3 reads CASRRQGEGEQYF. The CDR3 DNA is TGTGCCAGCAGAAGGCAGGGGGAAGGGGAGCAGTACTTC.

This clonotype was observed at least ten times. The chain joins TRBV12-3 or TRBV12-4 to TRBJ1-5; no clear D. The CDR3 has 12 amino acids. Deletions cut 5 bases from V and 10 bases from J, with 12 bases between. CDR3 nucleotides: TGTGCCAGCAGTCCGGACCATCGCCCCCAGCATTTT. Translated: CASSPDHRPQHF.

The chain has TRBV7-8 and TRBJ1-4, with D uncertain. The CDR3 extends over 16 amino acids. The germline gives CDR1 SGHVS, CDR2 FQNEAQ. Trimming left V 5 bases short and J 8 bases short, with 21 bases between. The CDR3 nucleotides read TGTGCCAGCAGCCGCTTTGTGAGGGAACTCAACGAAAAACTGTTTTTT. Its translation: CASSRFVRELNEKLFF.

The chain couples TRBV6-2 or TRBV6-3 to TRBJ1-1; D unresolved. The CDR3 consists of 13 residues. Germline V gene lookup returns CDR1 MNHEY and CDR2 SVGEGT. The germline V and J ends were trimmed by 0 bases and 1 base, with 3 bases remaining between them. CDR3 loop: CASSYSTNTEAFF. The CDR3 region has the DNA TGTGCCAGCAGTTACTCGACGAACACTGAAGCTTTCTTT.

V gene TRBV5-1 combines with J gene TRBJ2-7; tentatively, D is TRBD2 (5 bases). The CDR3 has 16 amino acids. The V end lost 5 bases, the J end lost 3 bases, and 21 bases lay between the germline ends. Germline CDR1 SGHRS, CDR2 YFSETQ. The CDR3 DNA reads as TGCGCCAGCAGAGGATTGGAGGCAATGGGGTTCTACGAGCAGTACTTC. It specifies CASRGLEAMGFYEQYF.

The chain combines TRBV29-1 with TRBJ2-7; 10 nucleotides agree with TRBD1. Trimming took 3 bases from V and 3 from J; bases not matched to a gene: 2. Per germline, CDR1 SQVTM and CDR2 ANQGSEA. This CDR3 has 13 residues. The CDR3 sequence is CSVEWDRGYEQYF. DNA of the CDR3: TGCAGCGTTGAGTGGGACAGGGGCTACGAGCAGTACTTC.

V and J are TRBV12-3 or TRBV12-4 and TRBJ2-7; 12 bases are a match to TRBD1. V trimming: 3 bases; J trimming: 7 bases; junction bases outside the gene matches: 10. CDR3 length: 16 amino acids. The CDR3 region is CASSFSGQGAWGEQYF. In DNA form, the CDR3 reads TGTGCCAGCAGTTTTTCGGGACAGGGGGCGTGGGGTGAGCAGTACTTC.

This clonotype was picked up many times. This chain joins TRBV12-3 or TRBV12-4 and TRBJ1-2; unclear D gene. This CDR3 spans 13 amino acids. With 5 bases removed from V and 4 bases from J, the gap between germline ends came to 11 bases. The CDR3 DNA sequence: TGTGCCAGCAGTCTCAGGACCTCCTATGGCTACACCTTC. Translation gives CASSLRTSYGYTF.

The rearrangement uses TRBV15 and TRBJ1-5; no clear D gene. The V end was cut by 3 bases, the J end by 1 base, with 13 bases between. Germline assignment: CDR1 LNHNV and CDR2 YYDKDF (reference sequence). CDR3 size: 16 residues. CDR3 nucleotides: TGTGCCACCAGCAGCGAATTTTCGGGGAGCAATCAGCCCCAGCATTTT. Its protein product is CATSSEFSGSNQPQHF.

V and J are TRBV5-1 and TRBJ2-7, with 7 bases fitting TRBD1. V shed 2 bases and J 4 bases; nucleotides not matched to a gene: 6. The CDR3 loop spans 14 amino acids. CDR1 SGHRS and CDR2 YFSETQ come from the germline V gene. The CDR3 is CASSFDRDGYEQYF. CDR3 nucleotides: TGCGCCAGCAGCTTCGACAGGGACGGATACGAGCAGTACTTC.

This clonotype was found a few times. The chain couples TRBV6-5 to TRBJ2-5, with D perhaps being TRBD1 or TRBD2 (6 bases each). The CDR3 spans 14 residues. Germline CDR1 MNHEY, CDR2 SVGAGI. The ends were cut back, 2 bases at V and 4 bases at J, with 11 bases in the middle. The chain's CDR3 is CASSYIGGGETQYF. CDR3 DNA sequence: TGTGCCAGCAGTTACATAGGGGGAGGAGAGACCCAGTACTTC.

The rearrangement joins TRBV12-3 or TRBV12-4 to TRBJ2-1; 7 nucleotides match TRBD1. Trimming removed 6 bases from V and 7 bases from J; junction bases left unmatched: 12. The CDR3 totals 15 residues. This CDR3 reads CASSPPGQNRNEQFF. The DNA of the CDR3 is TGTGCCAGCAGCCCCCCGGGACAGAACAGAAATGAGCAGTTCTTC.

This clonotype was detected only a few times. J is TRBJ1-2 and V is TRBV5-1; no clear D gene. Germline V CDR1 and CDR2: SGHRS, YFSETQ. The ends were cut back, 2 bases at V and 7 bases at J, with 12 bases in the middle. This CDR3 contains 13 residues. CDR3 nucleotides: TGCGCCAGCAGCTTCTCTACAATGTTTGGCTACACCTTC. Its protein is CASSFSTMFGYTF.

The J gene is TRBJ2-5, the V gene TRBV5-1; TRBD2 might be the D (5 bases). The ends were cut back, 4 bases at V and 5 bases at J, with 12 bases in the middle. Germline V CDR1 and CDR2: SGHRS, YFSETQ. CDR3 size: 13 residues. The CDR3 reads CASSPRTLETQYF. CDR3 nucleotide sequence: TGCGCCAGCAGCCCGCGGACTTTGGAGACCCAGTACTTC.

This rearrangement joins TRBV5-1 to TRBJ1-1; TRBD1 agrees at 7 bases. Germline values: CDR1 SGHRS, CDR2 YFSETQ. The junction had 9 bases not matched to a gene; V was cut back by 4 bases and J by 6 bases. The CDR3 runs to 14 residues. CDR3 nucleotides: TGCGCCAGCAGCCACCTACAGGGGTCCCCTGAAGCTTTCTTT. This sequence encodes CASSHLQGSPEAFF.

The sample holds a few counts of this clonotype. The CDR3 reads CAISESGRLSNQPQHF. CDR3 in DNA: TGTGCCATCAGTGAGTCGGGCAGACTTAGCAATCAGCCCCAGCATTTT. The chain employs TRBV10-3 and TRBJ1-5; no clear D gene. Trimming stripped 0 bases from V and 0 bases from J, with 9 bases between. Germline V gene sequence: CDR1 ENHRY, CDR2 SYGVKD. The CDR3 has 16 residues.

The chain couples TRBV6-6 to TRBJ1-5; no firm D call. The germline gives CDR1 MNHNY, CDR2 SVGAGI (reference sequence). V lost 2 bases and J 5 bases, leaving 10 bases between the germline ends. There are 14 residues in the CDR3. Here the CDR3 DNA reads TGTGCCAGCAGTTACAGGGCAGCTGATCAGCCCCAGCATTTT. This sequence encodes CASSYRAADQPQHF.

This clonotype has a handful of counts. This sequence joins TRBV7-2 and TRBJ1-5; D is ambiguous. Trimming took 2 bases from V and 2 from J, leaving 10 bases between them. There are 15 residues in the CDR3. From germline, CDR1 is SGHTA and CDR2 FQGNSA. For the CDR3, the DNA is TGTGCCAGCAGCTTATCGGGGTTCGGCAATCAGCCCCAGCATTTT. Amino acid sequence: CASSLSGFGNQPQHF.

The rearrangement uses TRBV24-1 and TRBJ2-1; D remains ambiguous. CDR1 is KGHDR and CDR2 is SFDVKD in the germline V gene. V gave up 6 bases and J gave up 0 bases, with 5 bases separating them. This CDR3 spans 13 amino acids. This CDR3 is CATSRISYNEQFF. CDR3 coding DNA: TGTGCCACCAGTCGCATCTCCTACAATGAGCAGTTCTTC.

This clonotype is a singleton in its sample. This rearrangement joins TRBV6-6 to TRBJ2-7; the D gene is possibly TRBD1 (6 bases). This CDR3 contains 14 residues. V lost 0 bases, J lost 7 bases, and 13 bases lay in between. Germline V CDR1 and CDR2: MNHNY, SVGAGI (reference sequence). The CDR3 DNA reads TGTGCCAGCAGTTACTCGATTTGGGGGCGAGAGCAGTACTTC. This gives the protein CASSYSIWGREQYF.

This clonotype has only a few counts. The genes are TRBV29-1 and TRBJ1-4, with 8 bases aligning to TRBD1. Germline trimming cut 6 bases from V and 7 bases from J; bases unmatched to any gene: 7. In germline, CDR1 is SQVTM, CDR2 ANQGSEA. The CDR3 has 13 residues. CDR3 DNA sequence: TGCAGCGTCGGAGGACAGGGTAGTGAAAAACTGTTTTTT. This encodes CSVGGQGSEKLFF.

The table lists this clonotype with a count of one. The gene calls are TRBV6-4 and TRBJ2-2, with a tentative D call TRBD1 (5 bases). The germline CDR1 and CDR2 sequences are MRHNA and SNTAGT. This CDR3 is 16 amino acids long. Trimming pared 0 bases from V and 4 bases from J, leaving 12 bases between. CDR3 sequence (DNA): TGTGCCAGCAGTGACTCGGGCAGGGCAAGCACCGGGGAGCTGTTTTTT. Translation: CASSDSGRASTGELFF.

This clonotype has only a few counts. The CDR3 is CASSFRTVNTEAFF. The CDR3 DNA reads TGTGCCAGCAGCTTTCGGACAGTGAACACTGAAGCTTTCTTT. V gene TRBV7-2 combines with J gene TRBJ1-1; a possible D gene is TRBD1 (6 bases). V lost 3 bases, J lost 0 bases, and 8 bases lay in between. The CDR3 loop spans 14 amino acids. Germline V gene sequence: CDR1 SGHTA, CDR2 FQGNSA. Full variable domain (remainder filled in from reference TRBV7-2 and TRBJ1-1): GAGVSQSPSNKVTEKGKDVELRCDPISGHTALYWYRQSLGQGLEFLIYFQGNSAPDKSGLPSDRFSAERTGGSVSTLTIQRTQQEDSAVYLCASSFRTVNTEAFFGQGTRLTVV.